This is a list of T cell receptor beta chains from one sample in a study of CD8+ T cells in alopecia areata. The protocol was immunoSEQ multiplex PCR, while the TCRdb copy is restricted to in-frame clones and leaves out a portion. The sample lists 160,000 or so clones, around 55% occurring once. The sequences come from CD8+ T cells sorted from blood, collected at week 0. The receptors come from a human donor with alopecia areata. Each CDR3 is given with its conserved first and last residue. A D gene is named only where the DNA matches it firmly. Clone size is not always given. Where it is, it says once, few, many or a class for expanded clones.

abundance	d_gene	len	v_gene	j_gene	CDR3aa	CDR3nt
.	.	15	TRBV4-3	TRBJ2-7	CASSQGGGSSYEQYF	TGCGCCAGCAGCCAAGGTGGGGGGAGCTCCTACGAGCAGTACTTC
few	TRBD2	15	TRBV19	TRBJ2-1	CASSIAAGENNEQFF	TGTGCCAGTAGTATCGCAGCGGGGGAAAACAATGAGCAGTTCTTC
.	.	15	TRBV5-1	TRBJ2-6	CASSLTFSGANVLTF	TGCGCCAGCAGCTTGACGTTCTCTGGGGCCAACGTCCTGACTTTC
.	.	13	TRBV5-6	TRBJ2-7	CAIAGNSSYEQYF	TGTGCCATCGCGGGAAATAGCTCCTACGAGCAGTACTTC
.	TRBD2	15	TRBV5-1	TRBJ2-3	CASSSSGVSTDTQYF	TGCGCCAGCAGCTCTAGCGGGGTTAGCACAGATACGCAGTATTTT
.	.	12	TRBV9	TRBJ1-1	CASSVVSPEAFF	TGTGCCAGCAGCGTAGTCAGTCCCGAAGCTTTCTTT
once	.	14	TRBV7-7	TRBJ2-1	CASSLRGADNEQFF	TGTGCCAGCAGCTTGAGGGGAGCTGACAATGAGCAGTTCTTC
.	.	12	TRBV30	TRBJ1-1	CAWKPGNTEAFF	TGTGCCTGGAAACCAGGGAACACTGAAGCTTTCTTT
.	.	16	TRBV7-9	TRBJ2-1	CASSPVGEINYNEQFF	TGTGCCAGCAGCCCAGTAGGGGAGATAAACTACAATGAGCAGTTCTTC
.	.	13	TRBV30	TRBJ1-6	CAWSIQGDSPLHF	TGTGCCTGGAGTATACAGGGAGATTCACCCCTCCACTTT
.	.	11	TRBV29-1	TRBJ1-2	CSVEPGTGYTF	TGCAGCGTTGAACCGGGGACGGGCTACACCTTC
few	.	12	TRBV10-3	TRBJ2-7	CAIRDTSYEQYF	TGTGCCATCAGGGACACCTCCTACGAGCAGTACTTC
few	TRBD2	14	TRBV29-1	TRBJ2-1	CSAASGDHYNEQFF	TGCAGCGCAGCCAGCGGGGACCATTACAATGAGCAGTTCTTC
.	TRBD2	17	TRBV27	TRBJ2-1	CASTPSAGGLLKNEQFF	TGTGCCAGCACCCCTTCGGCGGGGGGCCTACTGAAGAATGAGCAGTTCTTC
.	.	14	TRBV9	TRBJ2-1	CASSPQSSYNEQFF	TGTGCCAGCAGCCCTCAGAGCTCCTACAATGAGCAGTTCTTC
.	.	11	TRBV30	TRBJ1-1	CAWSAGIEAFF	TGTGCCTGGAGTGCGGGGATCGAAGCTTTCTTT
few	TRBD1	13	TRBV15	TRBJ1-1	CATSPGQGNEAFF	TGTGCCACCAGCCCAGGACAGGGGAATGAAGCTTTCTTT
.	TRBD2	15	TRBV6-1	TRBJ2-7	CASSGTSGVSYEQYF	TGTGCCAGCTCCGGGACTAGCGGGGTCTCCTACGAGCAGTACTTC
few	.	12	TRBV29-1	TRBJ1-2	CSVSGVDYGYTF	TGCAGCGTCTCCGGGGTAGACTATGGCTACACCTTC
.	.	14	TRBV4-3	TRBJ1-1	CASSQEQGSTEAFF	TGCGCCAGCAGCCAAGAGCAGGGGTCCACTGAAGCTTTCTTT
.	.	15	TRBV27	TRBJ2-2	CASRPGPQSTGELFF	TGTGCCAGCAGACCCGGGCCACAATCGACCGGGGAGCTGTTTTTT
.	.	13	TRBV29-1	TRBJ1-2	CSVGGGINYGYTF	TGCAGCGTTGGAGGCGGCATTAACTATGGCTACACCTTC
.	TRBD2	16	TRBV5-6	TRBJ2-3	CASSLLAGGLTDTQYF	TGTGCCAGCAGCCTACTAGCGGGGGGGCTGACAGATACGCAGTATTTT
.	.	12	TRBV6-5	TRBJ2-2	CASSQTTGELFF	TGTGCCAGCAGCCAAACTACCGGGGAGCTGTTTTTT
few	.	11	TRBV15	TRBJ2-5	CATSRGETQYF	TGTGCCACCAGCAGAGGAGAGACCCAGTACTTC
.	.	15	TRBV12-5	TRBJ2-7	CASGLMPGPSYEQYF	TGTGCTAGTGGTTTGATGCCGGGACCGAGCTACGAGCAGTACTTC
few	.	13	TRBV7-9	TRBJ2-2	CASSLGETGELFF	TGTGCCAGCAGCTTAGGGGAGACCGGGGAGCTGTTTTTT